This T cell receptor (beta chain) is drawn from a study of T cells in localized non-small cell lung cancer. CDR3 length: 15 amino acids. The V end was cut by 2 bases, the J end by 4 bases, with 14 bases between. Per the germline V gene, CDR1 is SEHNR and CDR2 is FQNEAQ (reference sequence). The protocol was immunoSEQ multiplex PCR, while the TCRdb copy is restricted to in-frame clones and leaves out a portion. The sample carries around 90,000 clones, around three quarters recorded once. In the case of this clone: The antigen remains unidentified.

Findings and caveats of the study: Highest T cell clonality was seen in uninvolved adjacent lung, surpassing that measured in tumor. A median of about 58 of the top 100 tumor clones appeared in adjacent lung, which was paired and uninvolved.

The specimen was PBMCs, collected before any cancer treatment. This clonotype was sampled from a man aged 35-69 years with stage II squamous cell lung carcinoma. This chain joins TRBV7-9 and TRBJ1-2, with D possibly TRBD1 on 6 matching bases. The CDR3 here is CASSLIDRTAYGYTF. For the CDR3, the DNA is TGTGCCAGCAGCTTAATCGACAGGACCGCCTATGGCTACACCTTC. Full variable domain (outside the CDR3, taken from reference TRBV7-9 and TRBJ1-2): DTGVSQNPRHKITKRGQNVTFRCDPISEHNRLYWYRQTLGQGPEFLTYFQNEAQLEKSRLLSDRFSAERPKGSFSTLEIQRTEQGDSAMYLCASSLIDRTAYGYTFGSGTRLTVV.